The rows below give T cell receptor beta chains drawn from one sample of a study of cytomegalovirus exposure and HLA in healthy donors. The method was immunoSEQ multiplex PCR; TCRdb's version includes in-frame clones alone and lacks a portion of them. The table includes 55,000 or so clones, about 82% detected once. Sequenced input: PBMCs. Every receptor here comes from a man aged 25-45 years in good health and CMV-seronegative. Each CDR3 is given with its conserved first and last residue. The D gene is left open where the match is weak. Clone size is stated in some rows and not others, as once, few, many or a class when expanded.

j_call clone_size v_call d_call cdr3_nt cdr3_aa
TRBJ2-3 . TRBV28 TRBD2 TGTGCCAGCAGTCTGCCTCGGACTAGCGGGAGGGCAGATACGCAGTATTTT CASSLPRTSGRADTQYF
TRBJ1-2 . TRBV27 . TGTGCCAGCAGTTTTAGTACTAACTATGGCTACACCTTC CASSFSTNYGYTF
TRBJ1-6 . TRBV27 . TGTGCCAGCAGCCCTACTCTTTCACCCCTCCACTTT CASSPTLSPLHF
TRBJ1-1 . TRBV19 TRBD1 TGTGCCAGTAGTCCCGGGACAGGGGGTGAGTGGACTGAAGCTTTCTTT CASSPGTGGEWTEAFF
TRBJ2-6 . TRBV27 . TGTGCCAGCAGTTTATTTACGGGAACGGGGGCCAACGTCCTGACTTTC CASSLFTGTGANVLTF
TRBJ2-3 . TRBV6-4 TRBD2 TGTGCCAGCAGTGCTAGCGGGGGGGCCACAGATACGCAGTATTTT CASSASGGATDTQYF
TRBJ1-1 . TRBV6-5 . TGTGCCAGCAGAGTATTGACAGCGAACACTGAAGCTTTCTTT CASRVLTANTEAFF
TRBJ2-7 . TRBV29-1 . TGCAGCGTTGTAAGGGGTGGTTCCTACGAGCAGTACTTC CSVVRGGSYEQYF
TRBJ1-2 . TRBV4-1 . TGCGCCAGCAGCCAAGCGGCAAACAGCTATGGCTACACCTTC CASSQAANSYGYTF
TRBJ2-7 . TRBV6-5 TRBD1 TGTGCCAGCAGTTACTCGAAACAGGGGGCAAATGAGCAGTACTTC CASSYSKQGANEQYF
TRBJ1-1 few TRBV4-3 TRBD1 TGCGCCAGCAGCCAAAACACAGGGGGCACTGAAGCTTTCTTT CASSQNTGGTEAFF
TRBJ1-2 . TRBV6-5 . TGTGCCAGCGGCCAGGGTAGCTTTGGCTACACCTTC CASGQGSFGYTF
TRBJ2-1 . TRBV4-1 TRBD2 TGCGCCAGCAGCCAAGATCTATCCGCCAGGGAGGGCTACAATGAGCAGTTCTTC CASSQDLSAREGYNEQFF
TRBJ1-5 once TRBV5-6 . TGTGCCAGCAGCTTCATCGGCGGAAGCAATCAGCCCCAGCATTTT CASSFIGGSNQPQHF